This TCR beta chain was obtained from a study of blood T cell repertoires in COVID-19. Study overall: Samples came from the United States, Italy and Spain, spanning acute and convalescent COVID-19. Sample material is recorded as cDNA or gDNA derived from T cells, B-cell-depleted T cells, or PBMCs.

Libraries were prepared by immunoSEQ multiplex PCR; TCRdb keeps only in-frame clonotypes and omits some of them. The data hold 100,000 to 150,000 clones, with 79% observed a single time. This clone was picked up a small number of times. This CDR3 region has 15 residues. With 3 bases removed from V and 11 bases from J, the gap between germline ends came to 22 bases. Germline lookup yields CDR1 LNHDA and CDR2 SQIVND (reference sequence). The chain carries TRBV19 and TRBJ1-1; unclear D gene. This sequence originates from a man aged 40-50 years with active or convalescent COVID-19. The material sequenced was peripheral blood. CDR3 residues: CASSIYGGQVGWAFF. The CDR3 nucleotides are TGTGCCAGTAGTATCTACGGTGGGCAAGTAGGTTGGGCTTTCTTT.